This T cell receptor beta chain was sequenced during a study of cytotoxic CD8 clonotypes in ibrutinib-treated CLL. CDR3 length equals 14 residues. The germline V gene has CDR1 LGHNT and CDR2 FRNRAP. V lost 0 bases to trimming and J lost 8 bases, with 11 bases between them. Some clones are missing from TCRdb's copy, which holds only in-frame ones; the method was immunoSEQ multiplex PCR. Seen here are around 97,000 clones, 60% to 80% observed once, and the top ten hold 32%. The specimen was PBMCs, collected after 12 months of ibrutinib treatment. The chain uses TRBV12-5 and TRBJ2-1, with a weak D call TRBD2 (6 bases). The clonotype originates from a human donor with chronic lymphocytic leukemia. This CDR3 is CASGLVLEGDEQFF. CDR3 coding DNA: TGTGCTAGTGGTTTGGTATTGGAGGGTGATGAGCAGTTCTTC.